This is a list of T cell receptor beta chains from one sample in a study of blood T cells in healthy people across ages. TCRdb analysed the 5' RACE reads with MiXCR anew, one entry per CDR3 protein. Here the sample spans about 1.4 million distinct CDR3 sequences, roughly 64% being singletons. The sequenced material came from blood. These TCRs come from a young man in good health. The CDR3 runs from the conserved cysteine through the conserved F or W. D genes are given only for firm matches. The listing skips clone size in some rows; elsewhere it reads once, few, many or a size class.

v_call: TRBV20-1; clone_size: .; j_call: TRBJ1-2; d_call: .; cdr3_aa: CSATRTINGYTF; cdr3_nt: TGCAGTGCGACCCGTACCATAAATGGCTACACCTTC
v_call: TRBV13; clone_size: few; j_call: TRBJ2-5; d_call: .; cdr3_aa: CASSGLTQETQYF; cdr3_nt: TGTGCCAGCAGTGGGCTTACCCAAGAGACCCAGTACTTC
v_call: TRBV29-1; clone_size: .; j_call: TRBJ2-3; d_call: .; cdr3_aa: CSVKGRITDTQYF; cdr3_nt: TGCAGCGTTAAGGGCAGAATCACAGATACGCAGTATTTT
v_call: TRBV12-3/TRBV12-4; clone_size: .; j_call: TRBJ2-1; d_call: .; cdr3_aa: CASSLGGRTGRLDEQFF; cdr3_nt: TGTGCCAGCAGTCTCGGGGGGAGGACAGGCCGCCTCGATGAGCAGTTCTTC
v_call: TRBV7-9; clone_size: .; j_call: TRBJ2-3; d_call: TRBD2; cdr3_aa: CASSPTGTMGADTQYF; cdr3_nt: TGTGCCAGCAGCCCGACTGGGACTATGGGAGCAGATACGCAGTATTTT
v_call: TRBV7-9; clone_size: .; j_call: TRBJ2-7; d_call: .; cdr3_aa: CASSIRGSTYEQYF; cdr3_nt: TGTGCCAGCAGCATCAGAGGGTCTACCTACGAGCAGTACTTC
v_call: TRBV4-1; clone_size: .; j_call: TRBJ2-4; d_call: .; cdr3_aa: CASSQVWAGNQNIQYF; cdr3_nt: TGCGCCAGCAGCCAAGTGTGGGCAGGGAACCAAAACATTCAGTACTTC
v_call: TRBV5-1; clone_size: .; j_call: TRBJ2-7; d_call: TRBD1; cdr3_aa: CASSLVGQGWESYEQYF; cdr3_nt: TGCGCCAGCAGCTTGGTGGGACAGGGATGGGAGTCCTACGAGCAGTACTTC
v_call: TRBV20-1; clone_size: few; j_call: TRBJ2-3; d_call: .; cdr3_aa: CSARDSLVGTANTDTQYF; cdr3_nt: TGCAGTGCTAGAGATTCGTTAGTCGGGACTGCCAACACAGATACGCAGTATTTT
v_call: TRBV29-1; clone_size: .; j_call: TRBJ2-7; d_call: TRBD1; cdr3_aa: CSVEVPGTGYEQYF; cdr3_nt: TGCAGCGTTGAGGTACCCGGGACAGGGTACGAGCAGTACTTC
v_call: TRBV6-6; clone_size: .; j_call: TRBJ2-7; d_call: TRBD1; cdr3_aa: CASSMEGQGNEQYF; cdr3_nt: TGTGCCAGCAGTATGGAGGGACAGGGGAATGAGCAGTACTTT
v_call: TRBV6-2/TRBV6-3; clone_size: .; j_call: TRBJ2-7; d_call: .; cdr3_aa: CASTLHPYEQYF; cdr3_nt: TGTGCCAGCACTCTTCACCCCTACGAGCAGTACTTC
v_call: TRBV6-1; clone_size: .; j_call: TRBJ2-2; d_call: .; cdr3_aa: CASRPGPLNTGELFF; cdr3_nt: TGTGCCAGCAGACCGGGACCGCTGAACACCGGGGAGCTGTTTTTT
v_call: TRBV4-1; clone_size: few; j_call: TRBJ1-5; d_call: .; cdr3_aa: CASSPGMYSNQPQHF; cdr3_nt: TGCGCCAGCAGCCCAGGGATGTATAGCAATCAGCCCCAGCATTTT
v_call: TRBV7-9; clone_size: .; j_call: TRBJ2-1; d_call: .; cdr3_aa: CASTPPSHNEQFF; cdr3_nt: TGTGCCAGCACACCCCCAAGTCACAATGAGCAGTTCTTC
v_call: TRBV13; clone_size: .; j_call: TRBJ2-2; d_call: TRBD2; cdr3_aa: CASSPRTSGNGELFF; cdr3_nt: TGTGCCAGCAGCCCAAGGACTAGCGGAAACGGGGAGCTGTTTTTT
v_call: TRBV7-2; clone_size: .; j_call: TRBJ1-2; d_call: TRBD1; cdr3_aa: CASSLGDSSYGYTF; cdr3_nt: TGTGCCAGCAGCTTAGGGGACAGCTCCTATGGCTACACCTTC
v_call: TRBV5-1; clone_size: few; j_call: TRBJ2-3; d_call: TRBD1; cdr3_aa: CASSFGDRSTDTQYF; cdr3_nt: TGCGCCAGCAGCTTCGGGGACAGGAGCACAGATACGCAGTATTTT
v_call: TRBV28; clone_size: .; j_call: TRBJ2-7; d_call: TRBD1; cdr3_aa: CASRVTGAGKQYF; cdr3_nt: TGTGCCAGCAGAGTAACAGGGGCAGGCAAGCAGTACTTC
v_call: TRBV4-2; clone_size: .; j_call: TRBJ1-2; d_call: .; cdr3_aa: CASSSTQAMGYGYTF; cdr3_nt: TGTGCCAGCAGCTCCACCCAGGCGATGGGCTATGGCTACACCTTC
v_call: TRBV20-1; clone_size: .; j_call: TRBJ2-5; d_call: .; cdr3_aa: CSARDVWETQYF; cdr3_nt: TGCAGTGCTAGAGATGTGTGGGAGACCCAGTACTTC
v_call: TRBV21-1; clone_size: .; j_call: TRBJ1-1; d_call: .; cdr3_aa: CASSRTGRVNTEAFF; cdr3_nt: TGTGCCAGCAGCAGGACAGGCAGGGTGAACACTGAAGCTTTCTTT
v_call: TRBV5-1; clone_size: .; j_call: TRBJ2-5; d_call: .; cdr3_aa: CASSLRRAHQETQYF; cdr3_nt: TGCGCCAGCAGCTTGAGGAGGGCCCACCAAGAGACCCAGTACTTC
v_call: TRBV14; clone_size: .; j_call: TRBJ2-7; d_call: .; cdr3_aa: CASSQEKAGRPGPSYEQYF; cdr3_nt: TGTGCCAGCAGCCAAGAGAAGGCTGGGAGGCCGGGACCATCCTACGAGCAGTACTTC
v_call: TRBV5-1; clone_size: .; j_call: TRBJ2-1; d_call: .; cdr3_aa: CASSLALHNEQFF; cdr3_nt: TGCGCCAGCAGCTTGGCCTTGCACAATGAGCAGTTCTTC
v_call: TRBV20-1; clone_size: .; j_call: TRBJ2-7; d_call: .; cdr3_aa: CSARARSDYEQYF; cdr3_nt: TGCAGTGCTAGAGCCAGGAGTGACTACGAGCAGTACTTC
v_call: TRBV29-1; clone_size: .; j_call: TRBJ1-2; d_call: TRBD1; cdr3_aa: CSVLTGSNMGYTF; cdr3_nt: TGCAGCGTCCTGACAGGGTCTAATATGGGCTACACCTTC